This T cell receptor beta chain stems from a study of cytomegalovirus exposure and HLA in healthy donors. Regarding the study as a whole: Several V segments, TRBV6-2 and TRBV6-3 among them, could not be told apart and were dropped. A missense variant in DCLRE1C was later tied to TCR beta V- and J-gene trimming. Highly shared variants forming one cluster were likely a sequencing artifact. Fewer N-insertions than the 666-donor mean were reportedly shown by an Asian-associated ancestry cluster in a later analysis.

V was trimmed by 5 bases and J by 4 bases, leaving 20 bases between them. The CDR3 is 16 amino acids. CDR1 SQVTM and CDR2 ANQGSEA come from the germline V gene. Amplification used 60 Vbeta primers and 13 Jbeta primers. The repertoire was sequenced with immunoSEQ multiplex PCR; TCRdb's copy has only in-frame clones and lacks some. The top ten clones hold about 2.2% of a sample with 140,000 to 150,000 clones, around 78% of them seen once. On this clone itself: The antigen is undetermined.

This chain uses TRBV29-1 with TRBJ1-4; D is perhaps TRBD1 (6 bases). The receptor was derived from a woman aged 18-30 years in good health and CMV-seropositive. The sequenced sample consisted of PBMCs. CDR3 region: CSVQLIGGAGNEKLFF. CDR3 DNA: TGCAGCGTTCAACTTATAGGGGGGGCGGGTAATGAAAAACTGTTTTTT.